This T cell receptor beta chain was sequenced in a study of human thymus T cells (dated by TCRdb to the early 2020s). Some background on the complete study: The study described the TCR alpha and beta repertoires in under ten infant thymus samples and a few matching peripheral blood samples. Donor ages ranged from 7 to 244 days, and the cohort comprised about 6 male and a couple of female infants.

Thymus tissue was collected as surgical resects that were removed during corrective cardiac surgery. In Finland, the donors were immunologically healthy infants who were having open corrective cardiac surgery for congenital heart defects. Thymocytes were released mechanically from tissue and stored at -70 °C as pellets of about 9-32 million cells. A QIAsymphony instrument was used to extract genomic DNA from the frozen cell pellets. For this clone: The antigen it binds to is not known. The input lacks base qualities; no much larger clone sits a single base away.

The immunoSEQ multiplex PCR assay was used to amplify the TCRB and TCRAD loci from a standardized quantity of quality-controlled genomic DNA. The amplicons covered the V(D)J region and were long enough to include the CDR3 and to identify the V and J genes. Through the commercial immunoSEQ service, the amplicons were sequenced on an Illumina platform. Concerning the study's data processing: Primer bias and sequencing errors were corrected using previously described methods, and TCRAD and TCRB definitions followed the IMGT database. immunoSEQ Analyzer 3.0 and VDJTools were used for repertoire analysis, which covered basic statistics, V/J segment usage, diversity estimates, rarefaction and pairwise overlap. Diversity was estimated with Chao1, ChaoE, Efron-Thisted, Shannon and inverse Simpson indices, and also on datasets down-sampled to the smallest sample. Repertoire overlap used strict matching of CDR3 nucleotide sequence, V gene and J gene, with Jaccard-based multidimensional scaling clustering. TCRdb obtained this table from immuneACCESS and retained in-frame rearrangements with V and J assigned. These tables miss some clones; where compared with another copy, unresolved V genes account for less than half of the shortfall, and the remainder is unexplained. V and J calls and clone size are copied from that table; D and trimming were computed from the DNA. The sample table records roughly 130,000 clones; more than 90% of these occur just once. 0.02% to 0.03% of the sample comes from the top ten.

The germline V gene provides CDR1 LGHNA and CDR2 YSLEER. At the junction V is shortened by 1 base and J by 3 bases; bases outside the gene matches: 7. The CDR3 has 17 amino acids, counting the end cysteine and phenylalanine. The retained sequence is limited to the CDR3, 51 bases, with the frame set at the first base. Overall study results and their limits: The related research reported highly overlapping thymic TCR repertoires among unrelated individuals. Biased V and J gene segment usage appeared to be present in both thymic and peripheral blood repertoires. On average, thymus samples yielded some 810,000 unique TCRB clonotypes, whereas blood samples yielded around 88,000.

Sequenced input: thymus tissue. This TCR derives from a boy in the first two years of life with a congenital heart defect but otherwise immunologically healthy. Here the chain combines TRBV4-3 and TRBJ2-2, and 8 junctional nucleotides match TRBD2. The nucleotide sequence reads as follows: TGCGCCAGCAGCCAAGGTATACTAGCGGACGACACCGGGGAGCTGTTTTTT. Translated, it gives CASSQGILADDTGELFF.